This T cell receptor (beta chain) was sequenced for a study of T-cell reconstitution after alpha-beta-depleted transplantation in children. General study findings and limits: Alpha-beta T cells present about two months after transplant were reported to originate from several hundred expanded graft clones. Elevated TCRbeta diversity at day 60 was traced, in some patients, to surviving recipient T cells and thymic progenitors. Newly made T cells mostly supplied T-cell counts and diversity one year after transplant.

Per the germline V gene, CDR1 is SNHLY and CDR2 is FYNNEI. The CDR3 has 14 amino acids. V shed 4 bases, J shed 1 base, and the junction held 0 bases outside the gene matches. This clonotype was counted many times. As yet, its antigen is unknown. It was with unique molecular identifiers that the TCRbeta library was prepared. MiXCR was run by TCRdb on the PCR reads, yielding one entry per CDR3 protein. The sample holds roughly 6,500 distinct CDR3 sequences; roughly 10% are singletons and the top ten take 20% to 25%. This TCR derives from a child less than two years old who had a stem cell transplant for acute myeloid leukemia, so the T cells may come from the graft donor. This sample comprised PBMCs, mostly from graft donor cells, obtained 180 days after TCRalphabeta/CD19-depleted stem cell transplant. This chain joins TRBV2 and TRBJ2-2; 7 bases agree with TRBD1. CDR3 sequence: CASSGQGNTGELFF. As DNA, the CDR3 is TGTGCCAGCAGTGGACAGGGGAACACCGGGGAGCTGTTTTTT.